This is a list of T cell receptor beta chains from one sample in a study of cytomegalovirus exposure and HLA in healthy donors. Data came from immunoSEQ multiplex PCR; TCRdb stores just in-frame clones and leaves some out. The table records some 98,000 clones, roughly 70% of them present only once. Sequencing used PBMCs. Receptors were obtained from a man in his fifties or sixties in good health and CMV-seronegative. Both conserved end residues are part of each CDR3. Fields, in order: J gene, D gene, V gene, clone size, CDR3 DNA, CDR3 protein. D genes are given only for firm matches. Where a row states a size, it is once, few, many or the class of an expanded clone; other rows omit it.

J: TRBJ2-1
D: NA
V: TRBV27
size: NA
DNA: TGTGCCAGCAGTTTCCTAGGATACAATGAGCAGTTCTTC
CDR3: CASSFLGYNEQFF

J: TRBJ1-6
D: TRBD1
V: TRBV28
size: NA
DNA: TGTGCCAGCAGTTCCACCGGGACAGGGCGCCGAAACTCACCCCTCCACTTT
CDR3: CASSSTGTGRRNSPLHF

J: TRBJ2-2
D: NA
V: TRBV10-3
size: NA
DNA: TGTGCCATCGCGCAGGATTCGCTCACCGGGGAGCTGTTTTTT
CDR3: CAIAQDSLTGELFF

J: TRBJ2-1
D: TRBD2
V: TRBV11-3
size: NA
DNA: TGTGCCAGCAGCTTTAGCGGGAGCTCCTACAATGAGCAGTTCTTC
CDR3: CASSFSGSSYNEQFF

J: TRBJ2-7
D: TRBD2
V: TRBV28
size: once
DNA: TGTGCCAGCAGTTTAGGGGGGACTAGCGGGAGCTACGAGCAGTACTTC
CDR3: CASSLGGTSGSYEQYF

J: TRBJ2-7
D: NA
V: TRBV25-1
size: few
DNA: TGTGCCAGCAGACCTATGGGGCTCTCTAGGGCCCCGGGCGAGCAGTACTTC
CDR3: CASRPMGLSRAPGEQYF

J: TRBJ2-7
D: NA
V: TRBV30
size: NA
DNA: TGTGCCTGGAGTGTTTCCGGGTCTGAGCAGTACTTC
CDR3: CAWSVSGSEQYF

J: TRBJ1-5
D: NA
V: TRBV6-6
size: NA
DNA: TGTGCCAGCAGTTACTACAGGCCAATGGGGGGTCAGCCCCAGCATTTT
CDR3: CASSYYRPMGGQPQHF

J: TRBJ2-7
D: TRBD2
V: TRBV10-3
size: NA
DNA: TGTGCTTCTGGGACTAGCGACTCCTACGAGCAGTACTTC
CDR3: CASGTSDSYEQYF

J: TRBJ1-1
D: TRBD1
V: TRBV29-1
size: NA
DNA: TGCAGCGGAGGGACAGGGGCATTGAACACTGAAGCTTTCTTT
CDR3: CSGGTGALNTEAFF

J: TRBJ2-7
D: NA
V: TRBV2
size: NA
DNA: TGTGCCAGCGGGGGCAGGGTCAACGAGCAGTACTTC
CDR3: CASGGRVNEQYF

J: TRBJ2-1
D: TRBD2
V: TRBV6-6
size: NA
DNA: TGTGCCAGCAGTTACTCGAGACTAGCGGGGGGCAATGAGCAGTTCTTC
CDR3: CASSYSRLAGGNEQFF

J: TRBJ1-5
D: NA
V: TRBV10-3
size: NA
DNA: TGTGCCATCAGTGCGGGGGATCAGCCCCAGCATTTT
CDR3: CAISAGDQPQHF

J: TRBJ2-1
D: TRBD2
V: TRBV10-3
size: NA
DNA: TGTGCCATCAGTCAGTGGACTAGCGGGGCCCCGGGGGAGCAGTTCTTC
CDR3: CAISQWTSGAPGEQFF

J: TRBJ2-1
D: TRBD2
V: TRBV7-9
size: NA
DNA: TGTGCCAGCAGCCCTCGGCGAGCGGGAGGCTCAGAGCAGTTCTTC
CDR3: CASSPRRAGGSEQFF

J: TRBJ1-4
D: TRBD1
V: TRBV7-9
size: NA
DNA: TGTGCCAGCAGCGCAGACAGGGGGTATGAAAAACTGTTTTTT
CDR3: CASSADRGYEKLFF

J: TRBJ2-5
D: TRBD1
V: TRBV9
size: NA
DNA: TGTGCCAGCAGCCTTCGACAGGGGGTCCAAGAGACCCAGTACTTC
CDR3: CASSLRQGVQETQYF

J: TRBJ2-7
D: TRBD2
V: TRBV4-2
size: NA
DNA: TGTGCCAGCAGCCAAGATCCCACGGGGGGATTCTACGAGCAGTACTTC
CDR3: CASSQDPTGGFYEQYF

J: TRBJ2-2
D: TRBD1
V: TRBV5-6
size: NA
DNA: TGTGCCAGCAGCCCCGGGACAGGGTTCCGGGAGCTGTTTTTT
CDR3: CASSPGTGFRELFF

J: TRBJ2-2
D: TRBD1
V: TRBV18
size: NA
DNA: TGTGCCAGCTCACCGGGACAGGGCCTTGACACCGGGGAGCTGTTTTTT
CDR3: CASSPGQGLDTGELFF

J: TRBJ2-5
D: TRBD2
V: TRBV2
size: NA
DNA: TGTGCCAGCAGCGGACTAGCGGGGGGAGAGACCCAGTACTTC
CDR3: CASSGLAGGETQYF

J: TRBJ2-7
D: NA
V: TRBV5-1
size: NA
DNA: TGCGCCAGCAGCCCCAGGGGTTGGGAGCAGTACTTC
CDR3: CASSPRGWEQYF